The 14 T cell receptor beta chains below all came from one sample that was sequenced in a study of cytomegalovirus exposure and HLA in healthy donors. The PCR used 60 Vbeta and 13 Jbeta primers. Profiling relied on immunoSEQ multiplex PCR, and the TCRdb table lists in-frame clones only, not all of them. The sample lists 120,000 to 150,000 clones; roughly 79% were seen once. Sample: PBMCs. The receptors originated from a male donor in good health and CMV-seronegative.

The chain uses TRBV27 and TRBJ2-1, with D possibly TRBD1 on 6 matching bases. The V end lost 5 bases, the J end lost 3 bases, and 14 bases lay between the germline ends. The CDR3 is 15 residues long. CDR1 is MNHEY, CDR2 SMNVEV, per germline (reference sequence). Written as DNA, the CDR3 is TGTGCCAGCAGTCACCGGGACAACATCTACAATGAGCAGTTCTTC. It specifies CASSHRDNIYNEQFF.

This clone was counted only a few times. The V call is TRBV7-3, the J call TRBJ2-2; 10 bases line up with TRBD2. The CDR3 length is 15 residues. Germline V gives CDR1 SGHTA, CDR2 FQGTGA. Trimming removed 6 bases from V and 4 bases from J; junction bases left unmatched: 5. This CDR3 is CASRGLAMGTGELFF. CDR3 sequence (DNA): TGTGCCAGCAGGGGACTAGCGATGGGCACCGGGGAGCTGTTTTTT.

CDR3 nucleotides: TGTGCCAGCAGCTTCTCTCTCCGGGAATACACTGAAGCTTTCTTT. Translated: CASSFSLREYTEAFF. The chain is built from TRBV5-8 and TRBJ1-1; D is unclear. CDR1 is SGHTS and CDR2 is YDEGEE in the germline V gene. This CDR3 is built from 15 residues. V gave up 2 bases and J gave up 3 bases, with 14 bases separating them.

The rearrangement links TRBV5-1 to TRBJ1-3; D call uncertain. CDR1 and CDR2 from the germline V gene are SGHRS and YFSETQ. Trimming left V 5 bases short and J 0 bases short, with 15 bases between. CDR3 length equals 16 residues. CDR3 sequence reads: CASSNTMSNSGNTIYF. The CDR3 region has the DNA TGCGCCAGCAGTAATACTATGTCAAACTCTGGAAACACCATATATTTT. The complete variable domain, with remaining parts taken from reference TRBV5-1 and TRBJ1-3, reads KAGVTQTPRYLIKTRGQQVTLSCSPISGHRSVSWYQQTPGQGLQFLFEYFSETQRNKGNFPGRFSGRQFSNSRSEMNVSTLELGDSALYLCASSNTMSNSGNTIYFGEGSWLTVV.

The CDR3 here is CASSRTAFNYGYTF. The CDR3 bases are TGTGCCAGCAGCAGGACAGCCTTTAACTATGGCTACACCTTC. V and J are TRBV6-5 and TRBJ1-2; D possibly corresponds to TRBD1 (6 bases). Trimming cost V 6 bases and J 1 base, with 12 bases left between them. The CDR3 has 14 residues. Germline values: CDR1 MNHEY, CDR2 SVGAGI.

This clone turned up a few times. The chain joins TRBV6-1 to TRBJ2-3, with D maybe TRBD2 (5 bases). This CDR3 has 14 amino acids. Germline V gene lookup returns CDR1 MNHNS and CDR2 SASEGT. Trimming cost V 10 bases and J 0 bases, with 14 bases left between them. The CDR3 spells CAIKAQRSTDTQYF. CDR3 bases: TGTGCCATCAAGGCCCAGCGGAGCACAGATACGCAGTATTTT.

The chain joins TRBV6-6 to TRBJ2-1; D unresolved. In germline, CDR1 is MNHNY, CDR2 SVGAGI (reference sequence). The CDR3 is 14 residues long. With 7 bases removed from V and 0 bases from J, the gap between germline ends came to 10 bases. The CDR3 region is CASTNRSSYNEQFF. The CDR3 region has the DNA TGTGCCAGCACTAACCGGAGCTCCTACAATGAGCAGTTCTTC.

This chain joins TRBV2 and TRBJ1-2; 9 bases line up with TRBD1. The CDR3 extends over 15 amino acids. CDR1 is SNHLY and CDR2 is FYNNEI in the germline V gene. With V trimmed by 6 bases and J by 8 bases, 13 bases remained unmatched. CDR3 nucleotide sequence: TGTGCCAGCAGACCAACAGGGGGCATTAGCTTAGGCTACACCTTC. This codes for CASRPTGGISLGYTF.

This chain joins TRBV13 and TRBJ2-3, with D unresolved. Trimming took 1 base from V and 3 from J, leaving 17 bases between them. Per germline, CDR1 PRHDT and CDR2 FYEKMQ (reference sequence). CDR3 size: 17 residues. As DNA, the CDR3 is TGTGCCAGCAGCTTAGTTCTTGGCAGAATAGCTACAGATACGCAGTATTTT. Its translation is CASSLVLGRIATDTQYF. The complete variable domain, with remaining parts taken from reference TRBV13 and TRBJ2-3, reads AAGVIQSPRHLIKEKRETATLKCYPIPRHDTVYWYQQGPGQDPQFLISFYEKMQSDKGSIPDRFSAQQFSDYHSELNMSSLELGDSALYFCASSLVLGRIATDTQYFGPGTRLTVL.

V usage is TRBV19 and J usage is TRBJ2-1; the D is unclear. Germline CDR1 and CDR2: LNHDA and SQIVND (reference sequence). This CDR3 has 12 residues. V lost 3 bases to trimming and J lost 5 bases, with 5 bases between them. The CDR3 nucleotides are TGTGCCAGTAGTATTGGAGACAATGAGCAGTTCTTC. It yields the protein CASSIGDNEQFF.

V gene TRBV6-5 combines with J gene TRBJ1-2; 8 bases are shared with TRBD1. CDR3 length: 16 amino acids. V gave up 0 bases and J gave up 2 bases; unmatched junction bases: 5. Germline lookup yields CDR1 MNHEY and CDR2 SVGAGI. CDR3 amino acids: CASSYSIGDRNYGYTF. CDR3 DNA: TGTGCCAGCAGTTACTCGATCGGGGACAGGAACTATGGCTACACCTTC.

This chain uses TRBV7-9 with TRBJ2-3; 9 bases are a match to TRBD1. V shed 1 base and J 0 bases; nucleotides not matched to a gene: 8. CDR1 SEHNR and CDR2 FQNEAQ come from the germline V gene (reference sequence). This CDR3 is built from 18 residues. CDR3 coding DNA: TGTGCCAGCAGCTTAGGAGACAGGGGGTCACCTAGCACAGATACGCAGTATTTT. It is translated as CASSLGDRGSPSTDTQYF.

This clone was counted a few times. This chain uses TRBV6-5 with TRBJ2-7; 11 bases line up with TRBD1. The germline V gene has CDR1 MNHEY and CDR2 SVGAGI. The CDR3 covers 14 residues. The V and J ends lost 6 bases and 2 bases, in that order; junction bases with no gene match: 3. This CDR3 reads CASRRGQGAYEQYF. CDR3 in DNA: TGTGCCAGCAGAAGGGGACAGGGGGCCTACGAGCAGTACTTC.

This chain links TRBV29-1 with TRBJ2-7, with D uncertain. V lost 7 bases and J 4 bases, leaving 17 bases between the germline ends. This CDR3 is 13 amino acids long. CDR1 is SQVTM and CDR2 is ANQGSEA in the germline V gene. The CDR3 region is CSATKTALYEQYF. In DNA, the CDR3 is TGCAGCGCTACTAAAACGGCACTATACGAGCAGTACTTC.